This is a list of T cell receptor beta chains from one sample in a study of blood T cell repertoires in COVID-19. Sequenced by immunoSEQ multiplex PCR; TCRdb stores in-frame clones only, minus some. Of about 140,000 clones listed, over 80% are singletons. The sample was peripheral blood. The origin of the receptors is a woman older than 75 with acute or convalescent COVID-19. Each CDR3 is given without its conserved first and last residue.

cdr3_aa | j_call | v_call
ASSHPPGETQY | TRBJ2-5 | TRBV18
ASSIDGVYGYT | TRBJ1-2 | TRBV19
ASSPTGLKETQY | TRBJ2-5 | TRBV18
ASSWTLGPGNTIY | TRBJ1-3 | TRBV5-1
ASSHDSTYGYT | TRBJ1-2 | TRBV5-1
ASSQVSVLRGLASPLH | TRBJ1-6 | TRBV3-1/TRBV3-2
AWRTPGVYPTGKGYT | TRBJ1-2 | TRBV30
AWSVLGTGQETQY | TRBJ2-5 | TRBV30
ASSLGGTGREKLF | TRBJ1-4 | TRBV11-2
ASSESGAEQF | TRBJ2-1 | TRBV2
ASTRGDLYSNQPQH | TRBJ1-5 | TRBV19
ASSVGWTGKTYEQY | TRBJ2-7 | TRBV9
ASSSGTGSYNSPLH | TRBJ1-6 | TRBV9
ASSPACSRGGTGFYEQY | TRBJ2-7 | TRBV11-3
ASSPTTASGQF | TRBJ2-1 | TRBV10-1
ASSLGTGSGNTIY | TRBJ1-3 | TRBV7-9
ASSILAGLNEQF | TRBJ2-1 | TRBV2
ASSYVQGGRETQY | TRBJ2-5 | TRBV6-5
ASREGGGSPTEAF | TRBJ1-1 | TRBV28
ASSAQGRRETQY | TRBJ2-5 | TRBV9
AISESGAGGAYEQY | TRBJ2-7 | TRBV10-3